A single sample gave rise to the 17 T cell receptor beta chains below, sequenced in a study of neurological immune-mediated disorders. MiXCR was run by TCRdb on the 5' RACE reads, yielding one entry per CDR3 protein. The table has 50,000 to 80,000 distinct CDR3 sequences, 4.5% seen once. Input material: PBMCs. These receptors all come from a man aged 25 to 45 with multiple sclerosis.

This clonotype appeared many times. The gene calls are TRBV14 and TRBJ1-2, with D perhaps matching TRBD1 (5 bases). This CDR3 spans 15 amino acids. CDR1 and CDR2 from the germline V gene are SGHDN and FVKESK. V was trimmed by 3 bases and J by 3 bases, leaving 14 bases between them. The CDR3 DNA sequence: TGTGCCAGCAGCCATCCTGCGGGGACTCACTATGGCTACACCTTC. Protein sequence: CASSHPAGTHYGYTF.

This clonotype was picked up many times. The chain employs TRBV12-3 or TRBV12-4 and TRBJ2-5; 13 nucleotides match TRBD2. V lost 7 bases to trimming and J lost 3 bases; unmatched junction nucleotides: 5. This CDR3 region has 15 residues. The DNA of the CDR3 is TGTGCCAGCAAGAACGGACTAGCGGGGGAAGAGACCCAGTACTTC. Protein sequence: CASKNGLAGEETQYF.

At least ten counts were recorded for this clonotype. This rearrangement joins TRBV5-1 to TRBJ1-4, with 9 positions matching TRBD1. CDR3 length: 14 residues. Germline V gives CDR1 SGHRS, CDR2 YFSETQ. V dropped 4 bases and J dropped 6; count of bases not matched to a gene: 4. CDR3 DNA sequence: TGCGCCAGCAGCGAACAGGGGGCGGATGAAAAACTGTTTTTT. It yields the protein CASSEQGADEKLFF.

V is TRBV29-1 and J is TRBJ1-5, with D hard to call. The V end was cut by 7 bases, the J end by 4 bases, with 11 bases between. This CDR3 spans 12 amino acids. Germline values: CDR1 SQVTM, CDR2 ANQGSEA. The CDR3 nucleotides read TGCAGCGCCGGAACCCCTAATCAGCCCCAGCATTTT. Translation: CSAGTPNQPQHF.

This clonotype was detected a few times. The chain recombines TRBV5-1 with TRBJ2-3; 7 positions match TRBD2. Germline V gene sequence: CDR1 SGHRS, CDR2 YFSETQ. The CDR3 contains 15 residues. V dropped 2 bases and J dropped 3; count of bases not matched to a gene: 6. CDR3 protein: CASSFSGGSTDTQYF. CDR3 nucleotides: TGCGCCAGCAGCTTTTCGGGGGGATCGACAGATACGCAGTATTTT.

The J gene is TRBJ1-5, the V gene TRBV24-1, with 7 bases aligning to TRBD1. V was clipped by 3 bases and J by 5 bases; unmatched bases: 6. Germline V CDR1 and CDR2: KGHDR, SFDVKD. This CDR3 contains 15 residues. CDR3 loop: CATSDADRADQPQHF. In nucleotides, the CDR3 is TGTGCCACCAGTGATGCTGACAGGGCCGATCAGCCCCAGCATTTT.

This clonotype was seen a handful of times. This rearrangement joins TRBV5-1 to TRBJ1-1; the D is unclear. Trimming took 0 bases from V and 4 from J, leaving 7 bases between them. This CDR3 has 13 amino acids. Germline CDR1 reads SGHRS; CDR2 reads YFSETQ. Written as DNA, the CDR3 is TGCGCCAGCAGCTTGGCCGGAACCACTGAAGCTTTCTTT. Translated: CASSLAGTTEAFF.

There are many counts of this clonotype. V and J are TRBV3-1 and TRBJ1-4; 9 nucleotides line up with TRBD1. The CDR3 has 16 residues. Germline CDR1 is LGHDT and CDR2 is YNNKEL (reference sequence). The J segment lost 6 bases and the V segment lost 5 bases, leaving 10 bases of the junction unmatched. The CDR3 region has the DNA TGTGCCAGCAGCTCACCGCCGGGACAGGGTGATGAAAAACTGTTTTTT. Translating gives CASSSPPGQGDEKLFF.

The CDR3 spells CAISAGQGSHEQYF. CDR3 nucleotides: TGTGCCATCAGTGCTGGACAGGGATCCCACGAGCAGTACTTC. The chain carries TRBV10-3 and TRBJ2-7; 8 nucleotides line up with TRBD1. Germline assignment: CDR1 ENHRY and CDR2 SYGVKD. The CDR3 is 14 amino acids. The ends lost 4 bases at V and 5 bases at J; junction bases unmatched: 7.

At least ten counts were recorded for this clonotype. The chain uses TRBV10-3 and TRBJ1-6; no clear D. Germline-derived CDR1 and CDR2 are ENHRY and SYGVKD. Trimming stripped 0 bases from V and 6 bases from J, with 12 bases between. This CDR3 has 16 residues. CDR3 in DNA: TGTGCCATCAGTGAGTCCCCCCCGAGGCTTAATTCACCCCTCCACTTT. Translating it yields CAISESPPRLNSPLHF.

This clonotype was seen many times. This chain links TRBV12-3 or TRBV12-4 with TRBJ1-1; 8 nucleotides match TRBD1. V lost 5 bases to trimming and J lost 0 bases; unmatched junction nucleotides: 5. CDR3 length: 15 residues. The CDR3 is CASSPYRGLNTEAFF. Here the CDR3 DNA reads TGTGCCAGCAGTCCCTACAGGGGGTTGAACACTGAAGCTTTCTTT.

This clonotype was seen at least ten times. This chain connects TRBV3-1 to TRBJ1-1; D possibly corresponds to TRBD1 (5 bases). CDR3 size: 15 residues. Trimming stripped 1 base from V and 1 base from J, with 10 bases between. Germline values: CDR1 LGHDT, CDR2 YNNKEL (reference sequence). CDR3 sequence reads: CASSQVTGPNTEAFF. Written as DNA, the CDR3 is TGTGCCAGCAGCCAAGTAACAGGCCCGAACACTGAAGCTTTCTTT.

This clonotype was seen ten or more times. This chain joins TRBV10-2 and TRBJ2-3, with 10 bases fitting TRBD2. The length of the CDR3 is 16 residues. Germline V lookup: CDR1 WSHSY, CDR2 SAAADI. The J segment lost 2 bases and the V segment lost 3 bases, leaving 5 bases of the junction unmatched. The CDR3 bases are TGCGCCAGCAGTGACCCTAGCGGGAGAACCACAGATACGCAGTATTTT. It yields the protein CASSDPSGRTTDTQYF.

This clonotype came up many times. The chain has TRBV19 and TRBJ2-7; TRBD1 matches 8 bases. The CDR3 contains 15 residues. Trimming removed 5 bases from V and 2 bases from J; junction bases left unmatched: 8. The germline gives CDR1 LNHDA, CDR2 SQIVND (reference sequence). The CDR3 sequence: CASSPNGQGTYEQYF. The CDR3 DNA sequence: TGTGCCAGTAGTCCCAACGGACAGGGAACCTACGAGCAGTACTTC. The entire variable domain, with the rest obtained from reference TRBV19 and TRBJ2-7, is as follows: DGGITQSPKYLFRKEGQNVTLSCEQNLNHDAMYWYRQDPGQGLRLIYYSQIVNDFQKGDIAEGYSVSREKKESFPLTVTSAQKNPTAFYLCASSPNGQGTYEQYFGPGTRLTVT.

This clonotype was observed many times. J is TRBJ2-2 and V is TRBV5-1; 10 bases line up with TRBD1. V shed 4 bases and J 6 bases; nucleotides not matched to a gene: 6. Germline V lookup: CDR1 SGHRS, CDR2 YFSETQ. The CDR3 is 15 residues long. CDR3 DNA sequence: TGCGCCAGCAGCCCCGGGACAGGGGTTTCCGGGGAGCTGTTTTTT. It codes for CASSPGTGVSGELFF.

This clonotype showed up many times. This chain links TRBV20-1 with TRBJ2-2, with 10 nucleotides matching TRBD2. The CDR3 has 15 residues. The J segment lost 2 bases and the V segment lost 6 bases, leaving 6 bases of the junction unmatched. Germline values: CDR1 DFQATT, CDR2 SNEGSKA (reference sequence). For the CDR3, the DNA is TGCAGTGCGCGCAGCGGGGGGGCTAACACCGGGGAGCTGTTTTTT. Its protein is CSARSGGANTGELFF.

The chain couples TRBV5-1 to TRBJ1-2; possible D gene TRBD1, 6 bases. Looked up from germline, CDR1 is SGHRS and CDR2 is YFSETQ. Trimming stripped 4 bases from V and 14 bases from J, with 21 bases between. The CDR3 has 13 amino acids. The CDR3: CASSTDRWDLRTF. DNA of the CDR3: TGCGCCAGCAGCACGGACAGATGGGACCTTCGGACCTTC.